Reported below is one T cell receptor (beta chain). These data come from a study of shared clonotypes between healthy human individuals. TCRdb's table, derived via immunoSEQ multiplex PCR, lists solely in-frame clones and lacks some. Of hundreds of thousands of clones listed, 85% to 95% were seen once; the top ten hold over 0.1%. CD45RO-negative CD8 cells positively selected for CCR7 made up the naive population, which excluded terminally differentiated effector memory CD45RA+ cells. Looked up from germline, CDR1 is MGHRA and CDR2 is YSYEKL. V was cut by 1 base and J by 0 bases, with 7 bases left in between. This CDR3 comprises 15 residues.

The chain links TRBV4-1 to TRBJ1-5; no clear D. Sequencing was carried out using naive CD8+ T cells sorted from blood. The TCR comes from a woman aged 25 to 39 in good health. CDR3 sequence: CASSQGPHSNQPQHF. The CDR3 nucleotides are TGCGCCAGCAGCCAAGGGCCCCATAGCAATCAGCCCCAGCATTTT.